This T cell receptor beta chain was recovered during a study of CD8+ T cells in alopecia areata. Study-wide results and limits: Higher clonality than in normal scalp was seen in lesional scalp, especially alopecia totalis/universalis.

cDNA serving as the sequencing template came from extracted, reverse transcribed RNA. The protocol was immunoSEQ multiplex PCR, while the TCRdb copy is restricted to in-frame clones and leaves out a portion. The profile shows 130,000 to 150,000 clones, 47% of them singletons. The CDR3 runs to 14 residues. The junction had 2 bases not matched to a gene; V was cut back by 0 bases and J by 5 bases. CDR1 is SGHDT, CDR2 YYEEEE, per germline. Comments on this clone: Its cognate antigen is unknown.

The TCR was taken from a human donor with alopecia areata. Source material: CD4+ T cells sorted from blood. The rearrangement uses TRBV5-6 and TRBJ2-5, with TRBD2 matching over 9 bases. The chain's CDR3 is CASSLGAGGETQYF. For the CDR3, the DNA is TGTGCCAGCAGCTTGGGTGCGGGAGGGGAGACCCAGTACTTC. Using reference TRBV5-6 and TRBJ2-5 for the parts outside the CDR3, the full variable domain is DAGVTQSPTHLIKTRGQQVTLRCSPKSGHDTVSWYQQALGQGPQFIFQYYEEEERQRGNFPDRFSGHQFPNYSSELNVNALLLGDSALYLCASSLGAGGETQYFGPGTRLLVL.